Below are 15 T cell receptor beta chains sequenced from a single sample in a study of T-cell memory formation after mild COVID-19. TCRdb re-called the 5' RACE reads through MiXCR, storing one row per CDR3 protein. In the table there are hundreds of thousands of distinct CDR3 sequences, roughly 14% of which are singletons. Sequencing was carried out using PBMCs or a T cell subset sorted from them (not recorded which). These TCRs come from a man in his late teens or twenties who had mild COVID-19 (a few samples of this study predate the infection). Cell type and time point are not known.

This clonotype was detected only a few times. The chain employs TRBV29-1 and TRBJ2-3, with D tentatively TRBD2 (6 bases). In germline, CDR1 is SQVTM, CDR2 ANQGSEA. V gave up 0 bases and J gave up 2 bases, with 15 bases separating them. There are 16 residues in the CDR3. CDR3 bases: TGCAGCGTTGAAGATCTCGGTGGGGGGTACACAGATACGCAGTATTTT. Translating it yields CSVEDLGGGYTDTQYF.

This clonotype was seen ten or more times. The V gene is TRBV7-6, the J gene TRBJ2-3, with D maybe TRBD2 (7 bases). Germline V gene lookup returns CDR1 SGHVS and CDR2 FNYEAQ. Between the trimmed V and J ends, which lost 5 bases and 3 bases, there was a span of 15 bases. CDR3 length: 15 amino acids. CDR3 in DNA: TGTGCCAGCAGCGGGGCCGGGGGGCGTACAGATACGCAGTATTTT. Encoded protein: CASSGAGGRTDTQYF.

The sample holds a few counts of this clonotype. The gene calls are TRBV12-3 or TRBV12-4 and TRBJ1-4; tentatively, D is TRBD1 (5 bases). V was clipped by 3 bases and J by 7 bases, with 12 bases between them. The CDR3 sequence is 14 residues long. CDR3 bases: TGTGCCAGCAGTTTTGGCGGGGCCGGTGAAAAACTGTTTTTT. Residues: CASSFGGAGEKLFF.

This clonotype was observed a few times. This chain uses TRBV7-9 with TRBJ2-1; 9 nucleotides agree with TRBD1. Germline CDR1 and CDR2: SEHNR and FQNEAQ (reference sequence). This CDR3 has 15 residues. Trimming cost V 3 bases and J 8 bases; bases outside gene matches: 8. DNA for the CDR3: TGTGCCAGCAGCTTCCTCGGGACAGGGTTAGATGAGCAGTTCTTC. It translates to CASSFLGTGLDEQFF. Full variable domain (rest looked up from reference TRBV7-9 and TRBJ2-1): DTGVSQNPRHKITKRGQNVTFRCDPISEHNRLYWYRQTLGQGPEFLTYFQNEAQLEKSRLLSDRFSAERPKGSFSTLEIQRTEQGDSAMYLCASSFLGTGLDEQFFGPGTRLTVL.

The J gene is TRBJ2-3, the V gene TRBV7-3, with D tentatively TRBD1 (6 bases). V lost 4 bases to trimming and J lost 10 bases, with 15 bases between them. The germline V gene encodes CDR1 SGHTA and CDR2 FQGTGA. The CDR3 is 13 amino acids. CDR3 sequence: CASSYGQRQAQYF. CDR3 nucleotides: TGTGCCAGCAGCTACGGACAGCGACAAGCGCAGTATTTT.

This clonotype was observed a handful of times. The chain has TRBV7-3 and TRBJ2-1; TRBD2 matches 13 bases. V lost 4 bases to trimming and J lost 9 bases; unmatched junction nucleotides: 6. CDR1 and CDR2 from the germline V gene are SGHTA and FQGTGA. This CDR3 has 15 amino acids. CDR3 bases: TGTGCCAGCAGCTCAACTAGCGGGGGGGCCAGTGAGCAGTTCTTC. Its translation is CASSSTSGGASEQFF.

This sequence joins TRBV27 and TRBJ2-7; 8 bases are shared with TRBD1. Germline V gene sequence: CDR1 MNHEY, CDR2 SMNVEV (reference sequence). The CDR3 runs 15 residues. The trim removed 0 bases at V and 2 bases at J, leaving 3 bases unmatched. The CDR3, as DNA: TGTGCCAGCAGTTTATCTAGGACAGGGCCCTACGAGCAGTACTTC. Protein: CASSLSRTGPYEQYF.

The CDR3 region has the DNA TGTGCCAGCAGCCCCTATTCAGGGCAGGGTCGGGAATCGGGGAAGCCCCAGCATTTT. This encodes CASSPYSGQGRESGKPQHF. The chain employs TRBV13 and TRBJ1-5, with D perhaps matching TRBD1 (5 bases). CDR1 and CDR2 from the germline V gene are PRHDT and FYEKMQ (reference sequence). V was cut by 5 bases and J by 8 bases, with 31 bases left in between. The CDR3 is 19 residues long.

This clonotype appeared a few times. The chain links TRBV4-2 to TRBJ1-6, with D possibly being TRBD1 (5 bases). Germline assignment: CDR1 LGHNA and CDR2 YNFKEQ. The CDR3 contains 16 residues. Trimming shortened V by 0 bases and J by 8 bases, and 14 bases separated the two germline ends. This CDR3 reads CASSQDQGQGDSPLHF. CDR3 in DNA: TGTGCCAGCAGCCAAGATCAAGGGCAGGGAGATTCACCCCTCCACTTT.

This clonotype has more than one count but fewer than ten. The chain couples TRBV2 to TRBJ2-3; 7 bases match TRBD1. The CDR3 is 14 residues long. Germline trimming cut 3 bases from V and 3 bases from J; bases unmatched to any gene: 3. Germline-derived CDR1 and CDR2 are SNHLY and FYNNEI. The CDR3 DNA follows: TGTGCCAGCAGTGACCGACAGGGAACAGATACGCAGTATTTT. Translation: CASSDRQGTDTQYF.

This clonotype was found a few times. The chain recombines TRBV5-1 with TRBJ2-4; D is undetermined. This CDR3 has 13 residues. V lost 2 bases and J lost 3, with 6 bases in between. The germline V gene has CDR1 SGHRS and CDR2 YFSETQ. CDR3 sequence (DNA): TGCGCCAGCAGCTTCTACGGCAAAAACATTCAGTACTTC. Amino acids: CASSFYGKNIQYF.

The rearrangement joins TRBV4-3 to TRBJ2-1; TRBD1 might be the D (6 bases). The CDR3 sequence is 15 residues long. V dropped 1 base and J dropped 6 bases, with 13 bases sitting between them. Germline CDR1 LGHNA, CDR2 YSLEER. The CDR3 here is CASSQGSARGNEQFF. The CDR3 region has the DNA TGCGCCAGCAGCCAAGGGTCTGCCAGGGGCAATGAGCAGTTCTTC.

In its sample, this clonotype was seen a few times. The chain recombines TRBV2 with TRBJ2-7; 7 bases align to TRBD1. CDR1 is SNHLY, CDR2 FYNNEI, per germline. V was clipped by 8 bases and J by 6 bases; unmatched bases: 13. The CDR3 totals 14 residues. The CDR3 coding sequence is TGTGCCAGCCGAAGACAGGGTACCTACCGCGAGCAGTACTTC. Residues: CASRRQGTYREQYF.

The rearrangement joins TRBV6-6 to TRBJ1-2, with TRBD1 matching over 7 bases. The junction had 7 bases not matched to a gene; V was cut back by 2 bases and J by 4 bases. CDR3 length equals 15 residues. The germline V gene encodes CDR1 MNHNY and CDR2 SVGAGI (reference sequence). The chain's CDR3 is CASSYDSGGSYGYTF. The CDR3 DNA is TGTGCCAGCAGTTACGATTCAGGGGGATCCTATGGCTACACCTTC.

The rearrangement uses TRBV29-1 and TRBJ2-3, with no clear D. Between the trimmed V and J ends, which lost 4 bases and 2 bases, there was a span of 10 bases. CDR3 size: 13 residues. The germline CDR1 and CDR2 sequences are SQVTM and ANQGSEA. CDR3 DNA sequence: TGCAGCGTTGGAACGGACCTCACAGATACGCAGTATTTT. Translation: CSVGTDLTDTQYF.